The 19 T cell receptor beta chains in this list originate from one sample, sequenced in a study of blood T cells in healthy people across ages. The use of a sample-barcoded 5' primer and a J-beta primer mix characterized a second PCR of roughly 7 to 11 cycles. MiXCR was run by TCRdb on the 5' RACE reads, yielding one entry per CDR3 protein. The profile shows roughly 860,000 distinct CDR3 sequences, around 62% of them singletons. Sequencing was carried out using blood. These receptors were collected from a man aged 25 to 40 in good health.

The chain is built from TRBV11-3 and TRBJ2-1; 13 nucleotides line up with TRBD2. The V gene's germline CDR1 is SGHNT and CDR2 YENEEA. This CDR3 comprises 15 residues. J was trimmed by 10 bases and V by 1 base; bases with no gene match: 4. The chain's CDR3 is CASSLGGLAGLEQFF. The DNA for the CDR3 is TGTGCCAGCAGCTTAGGGGGACTAGCGGGGCTAGAGCAGTTCTTC.

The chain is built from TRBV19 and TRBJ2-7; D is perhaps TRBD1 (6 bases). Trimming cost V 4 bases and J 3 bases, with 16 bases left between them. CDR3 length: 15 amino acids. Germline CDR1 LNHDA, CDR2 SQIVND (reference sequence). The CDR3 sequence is CASSTPGQPFYEQYF. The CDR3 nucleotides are TGTGCCAGTAGTACCCCAGGACAGCCGTTCTACGAGCAGTACTTC.

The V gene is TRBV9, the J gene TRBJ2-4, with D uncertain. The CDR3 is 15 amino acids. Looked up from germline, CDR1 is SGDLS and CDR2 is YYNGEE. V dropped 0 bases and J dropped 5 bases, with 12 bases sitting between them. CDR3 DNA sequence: TGTGCCAGCAGCGTAGCAGGATACCCAGAAAACATTCAGTACTTC. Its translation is CASSVAGYPENIQYF.

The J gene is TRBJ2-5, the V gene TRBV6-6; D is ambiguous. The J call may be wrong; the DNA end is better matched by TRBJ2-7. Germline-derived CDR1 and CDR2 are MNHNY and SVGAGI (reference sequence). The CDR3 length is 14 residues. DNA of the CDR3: TGTGCCAGCAGTTACCTCGACGAAACCTACGAGCAGTACTTC. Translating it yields CASSYLDETYEQYF.

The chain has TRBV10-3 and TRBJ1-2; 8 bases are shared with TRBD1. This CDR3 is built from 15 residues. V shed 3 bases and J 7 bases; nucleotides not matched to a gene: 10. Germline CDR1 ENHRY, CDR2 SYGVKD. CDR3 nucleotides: TGTGCCATCAGTGACAGGGGGCGCAGGGATAGTGGCTACACCTTC. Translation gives CAISDRGRRDSGYTF.

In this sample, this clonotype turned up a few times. Here the CDR3 reads CASSSGRRSYNEQFF. In DNA form, the CDR3 reads TGCGCCAGCAGCTCCGGACGACGCTCCTACAATGAGCAGTTCTTC. The chain combines TRBV5-1 with TRBJ2-1; D is undetermined. Trimming left V 3 bases short and J 0 bases short, with 10 bases between. Germline V gene lookup returns CDR1 SGHRS and CDR2 YFSETQ. This CDR3 is 15 amino acids long.

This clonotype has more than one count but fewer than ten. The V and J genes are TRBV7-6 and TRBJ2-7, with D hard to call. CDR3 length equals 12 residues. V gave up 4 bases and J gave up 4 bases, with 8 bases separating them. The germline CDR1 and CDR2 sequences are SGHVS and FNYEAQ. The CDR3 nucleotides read TGTGCCAGCAGCTCCAACACATACGAGCAGTACTTC. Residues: CASSSNTYEQYF.

CDR3 protein: CASSQVCRARGGCNQPQHF. The CDR3 coding sequence is TGTGCCAGCAGCCAAGTCTGCAGGGCGAGGGGTGGATGCAATCAGCCCCAGCATTTT. The rearrangement joins TRBV14 to TRBJ1-5, with D perhaps matching TRBD1 (5 bases). The CDR3 sequence is 19 residues long. Trimming cost V 1 base and J 2 bases, with 21 bases left between them. Germline CDR1 SGHDN, CDR2 FVKESK.

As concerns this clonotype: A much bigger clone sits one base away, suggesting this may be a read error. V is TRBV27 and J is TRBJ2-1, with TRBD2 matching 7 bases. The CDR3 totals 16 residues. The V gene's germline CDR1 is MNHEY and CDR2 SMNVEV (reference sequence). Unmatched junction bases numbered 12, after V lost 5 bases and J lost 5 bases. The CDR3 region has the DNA TGTGCCAGCAGTGTCCGCGGGGGAGGAGCAAACAATGAGCAGTTCTTC. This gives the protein CASSVRGGGANNEQFF.

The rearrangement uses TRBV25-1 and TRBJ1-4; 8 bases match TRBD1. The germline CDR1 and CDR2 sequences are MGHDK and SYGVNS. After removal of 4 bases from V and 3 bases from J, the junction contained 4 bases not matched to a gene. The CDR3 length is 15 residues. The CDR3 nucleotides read TGTGCCAGCAGTGGCGACAGGGGCCCTAATGAAAAACTGTTTTTT. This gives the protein CASSGDRGPNEKLFF. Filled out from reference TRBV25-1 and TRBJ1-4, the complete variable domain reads EADIYQTPRYLVIGTGKKITLECSQTMGHDKMYWYQQDPGMELHLIHYSYGVNSTEKGDLSSESTVSRIRTEHFPLTLESARPSHTSQYLCASSGDRGPNEKLFFGSGTQLSVL.

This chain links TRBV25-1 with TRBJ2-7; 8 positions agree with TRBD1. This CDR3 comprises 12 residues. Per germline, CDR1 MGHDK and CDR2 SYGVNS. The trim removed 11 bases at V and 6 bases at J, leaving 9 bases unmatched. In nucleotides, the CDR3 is TGTGCCCCCAGGACAGGGTTTGGCGAGCAGTACTTC. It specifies CAPRTGFGEQYF.

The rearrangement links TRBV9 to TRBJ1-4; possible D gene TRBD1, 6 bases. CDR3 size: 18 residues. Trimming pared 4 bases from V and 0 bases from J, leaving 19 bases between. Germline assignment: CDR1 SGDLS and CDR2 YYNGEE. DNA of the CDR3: TGTGCCAGCAGCCCTACAGGGACTCGAGTTGCAACTAATGAAAAACTGTTTTTT. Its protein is CASSPTGTRVATNEKLFF.

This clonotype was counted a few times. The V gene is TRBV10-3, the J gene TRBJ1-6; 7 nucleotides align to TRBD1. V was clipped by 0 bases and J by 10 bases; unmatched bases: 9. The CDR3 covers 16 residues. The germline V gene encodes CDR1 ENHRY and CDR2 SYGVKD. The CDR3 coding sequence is TGTGCCATCAGTGAGTCGGGCAGGGGGAAAGAATCACCCCTCCACTTT. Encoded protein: CAISESGRGKESPLHF.

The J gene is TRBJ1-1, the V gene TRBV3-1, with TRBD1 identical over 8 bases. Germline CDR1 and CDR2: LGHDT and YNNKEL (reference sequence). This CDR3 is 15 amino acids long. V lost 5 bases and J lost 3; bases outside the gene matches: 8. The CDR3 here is CASSTRQGPYTEAFF. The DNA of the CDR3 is TGTGCCAGCAGCACCCGACAGGGGCCATACACTGAAGCTTTCTTT.

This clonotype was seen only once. This CDR3 is CASSLFLAGGLNEQFF. In DNA, the CDR3 is TGTGCCAGCAGTTTATTCCTAGCGGGGGGGTTAAATGAGCAGTTCTTC. The genes are TRBV28 and TRBJ2-1, with 12 bases fitting TRBD2. Trimming removed 1 base from V and 7 bases from J; junction bases left unmatched: 5. The germline V gene encodes CDR1 MDHEN and CDR2 SYDVKM. The CDR3 loop spans 16 amino acids.

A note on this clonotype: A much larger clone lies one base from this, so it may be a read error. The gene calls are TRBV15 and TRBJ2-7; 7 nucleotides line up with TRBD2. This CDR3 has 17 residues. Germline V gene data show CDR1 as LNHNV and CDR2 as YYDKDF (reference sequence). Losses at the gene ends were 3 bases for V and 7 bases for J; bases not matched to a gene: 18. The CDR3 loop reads CATSSLGRSGTYNEQYF. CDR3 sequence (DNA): TGTGCCACCAGCAGCCTCGGTCGGAGCGGGACCTACAATGAGCAGTACTTC.

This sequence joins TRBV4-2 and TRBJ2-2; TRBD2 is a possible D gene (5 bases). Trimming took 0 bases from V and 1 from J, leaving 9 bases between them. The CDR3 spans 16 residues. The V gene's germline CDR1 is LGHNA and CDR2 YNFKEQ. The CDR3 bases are TGTGCCAGCAGCCAAGATGTGGCGGGGAACACCGGGGAGCTGTTTTTT. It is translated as CASSQDVAGNTGELFF.

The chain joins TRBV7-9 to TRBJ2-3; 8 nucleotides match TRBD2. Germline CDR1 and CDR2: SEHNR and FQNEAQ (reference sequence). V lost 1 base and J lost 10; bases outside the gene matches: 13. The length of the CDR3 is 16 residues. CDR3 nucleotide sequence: TGTGCCAGCAGCTTAGGGCCGGCGGGGGGATTGGATGCGCAGTATTTT. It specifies CASSLGPAGGLDAQYF.

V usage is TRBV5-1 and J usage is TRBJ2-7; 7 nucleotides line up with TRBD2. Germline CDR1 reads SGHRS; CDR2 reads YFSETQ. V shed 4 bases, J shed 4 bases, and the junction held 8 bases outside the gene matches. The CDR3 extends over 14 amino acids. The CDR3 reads CASSVVGGEYEQYF. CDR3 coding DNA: TGCGCCAGCAGCGTGGTGGGAGGGGAATACGAGCAGTACTTC.